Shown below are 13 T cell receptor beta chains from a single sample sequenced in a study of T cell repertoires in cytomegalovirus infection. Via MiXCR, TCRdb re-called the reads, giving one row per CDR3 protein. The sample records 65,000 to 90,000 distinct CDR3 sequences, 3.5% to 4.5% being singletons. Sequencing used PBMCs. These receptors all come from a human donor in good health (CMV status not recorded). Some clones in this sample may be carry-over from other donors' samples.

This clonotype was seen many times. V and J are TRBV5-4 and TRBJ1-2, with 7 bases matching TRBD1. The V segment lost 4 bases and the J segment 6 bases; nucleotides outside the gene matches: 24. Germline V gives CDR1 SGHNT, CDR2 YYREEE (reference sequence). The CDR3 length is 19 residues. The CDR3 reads CASSPLGNEAGGFLDGYTF. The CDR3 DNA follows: TGTGCCAGCAGCCCGCTCGGTAACGAGGCAGGGGGGTTTCTGGATGGCTACACCTTC.

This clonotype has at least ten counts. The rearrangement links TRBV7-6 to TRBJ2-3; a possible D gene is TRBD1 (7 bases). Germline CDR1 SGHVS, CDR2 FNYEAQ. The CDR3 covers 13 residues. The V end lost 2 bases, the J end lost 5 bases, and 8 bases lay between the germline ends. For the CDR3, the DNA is TGTGCCAGCAGCTTACAGGGGGGAGATACGCAGTATTTT. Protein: CASSLQGGDTQYF.

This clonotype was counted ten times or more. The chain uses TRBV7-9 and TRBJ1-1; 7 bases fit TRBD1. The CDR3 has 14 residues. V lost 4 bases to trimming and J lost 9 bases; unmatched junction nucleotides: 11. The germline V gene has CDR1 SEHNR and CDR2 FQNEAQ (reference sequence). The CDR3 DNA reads TGTGCCAGCAGCTCACTGGACAGGCCCGAGAAAGCTTTCTTT. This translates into CASSSLDRPEKAFF. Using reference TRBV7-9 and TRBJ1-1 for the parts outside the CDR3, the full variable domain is DTGVSQNPRHKITKRGQNVTFRCDPISEHNRLYWYRQTLGQGPEFLTYFQNEAQLEKSRLLSDRFSAERPKGSFSTLEIQRTEQGDSAMYLCASSSLDRPEKAFFGQGTRLTVV.

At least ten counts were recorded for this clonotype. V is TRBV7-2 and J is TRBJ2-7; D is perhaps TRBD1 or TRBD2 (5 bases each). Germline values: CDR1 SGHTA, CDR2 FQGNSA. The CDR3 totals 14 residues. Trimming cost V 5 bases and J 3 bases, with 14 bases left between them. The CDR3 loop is CASSPGTGHYEQYF. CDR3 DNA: TGTGCCAGCAGCCCCGGGACCGGCCACTACGAGCAGTACTTC.

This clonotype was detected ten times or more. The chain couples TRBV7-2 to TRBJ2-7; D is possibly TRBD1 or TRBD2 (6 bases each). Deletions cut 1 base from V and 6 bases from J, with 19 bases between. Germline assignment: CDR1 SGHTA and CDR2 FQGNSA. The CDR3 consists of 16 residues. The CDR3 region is CASSLEWGAVSPEQYF. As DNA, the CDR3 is TGTGCCAGCAGCTTAGAGTGGGGGGCGGTGTCCCCCGAGCAGTACTTC.

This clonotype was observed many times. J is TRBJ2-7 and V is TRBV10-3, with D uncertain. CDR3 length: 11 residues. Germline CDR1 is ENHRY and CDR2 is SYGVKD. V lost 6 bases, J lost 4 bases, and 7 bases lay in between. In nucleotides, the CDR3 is TGTGCCATCAGATCTCAGTACGAGCAGTACTTC. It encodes CAIRSQYEQYF.

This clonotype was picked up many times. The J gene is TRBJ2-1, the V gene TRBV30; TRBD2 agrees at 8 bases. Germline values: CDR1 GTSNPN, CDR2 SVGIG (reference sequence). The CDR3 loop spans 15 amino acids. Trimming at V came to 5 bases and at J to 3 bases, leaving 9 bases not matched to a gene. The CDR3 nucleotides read TGTGCCTGGGGTAAGAGCGGGGGATACTACAATGAGCAGTTCTTC. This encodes CAWGKSGGYYNEQFF.

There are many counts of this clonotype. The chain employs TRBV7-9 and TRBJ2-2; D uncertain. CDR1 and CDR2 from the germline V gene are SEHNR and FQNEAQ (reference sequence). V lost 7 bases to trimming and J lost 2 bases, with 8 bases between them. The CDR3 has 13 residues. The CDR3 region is CASIPTNTGELFF. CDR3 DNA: TGTGCCAGCATACCTACAAACACCGGGGAGCTGTTTTTT.

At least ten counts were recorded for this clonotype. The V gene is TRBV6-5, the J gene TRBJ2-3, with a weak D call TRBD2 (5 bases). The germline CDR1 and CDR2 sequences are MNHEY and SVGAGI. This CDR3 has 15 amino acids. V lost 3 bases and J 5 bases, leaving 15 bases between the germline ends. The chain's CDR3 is CASSYGPAGGDTQYF. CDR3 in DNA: TGTGCCAGCAGTTATGGGCCAGCCGGAGGAGATACGCAGTATTTT.

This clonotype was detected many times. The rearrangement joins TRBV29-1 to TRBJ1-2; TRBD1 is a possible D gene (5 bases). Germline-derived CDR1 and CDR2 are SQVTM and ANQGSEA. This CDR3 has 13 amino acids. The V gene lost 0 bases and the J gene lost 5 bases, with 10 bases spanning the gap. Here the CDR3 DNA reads TGCAGCGTTGAAGATCGGGGACTGTATGGCTACACCTTC. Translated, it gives CSVEDRGLYGYTF.

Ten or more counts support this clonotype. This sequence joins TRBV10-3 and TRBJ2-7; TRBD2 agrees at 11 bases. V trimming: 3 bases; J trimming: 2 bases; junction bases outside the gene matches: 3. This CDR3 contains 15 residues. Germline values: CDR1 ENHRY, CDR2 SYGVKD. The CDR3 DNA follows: TGTGCCATCAGTGATAGCGGGGGGGGAACCTACGAGCAGTACTTC. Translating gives CAISDSGGGTYEQYF.

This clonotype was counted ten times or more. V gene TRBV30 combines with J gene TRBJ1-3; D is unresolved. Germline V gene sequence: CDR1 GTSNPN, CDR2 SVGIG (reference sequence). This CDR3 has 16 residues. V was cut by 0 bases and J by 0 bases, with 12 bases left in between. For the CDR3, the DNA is TGTGCCTGGAGTGTACGAGGCAGCCGCTCTGGAAACACCATATATTTT. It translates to CAWSVRGSRSGNTIYF.

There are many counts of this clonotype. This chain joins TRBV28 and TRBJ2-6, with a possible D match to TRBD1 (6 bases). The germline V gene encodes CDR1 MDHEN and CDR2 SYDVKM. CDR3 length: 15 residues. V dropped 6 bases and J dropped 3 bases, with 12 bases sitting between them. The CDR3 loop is CASRPQGIGANVLTF. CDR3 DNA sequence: TGTGCCAGCAGGCCACAGGGAATTGGGGCCAACGTCCTGACTTTC.